The next 24 T cell receptor beta chains were all read from a single sample in a study of OX40 agonist ivuxolimab in advanced cancers. Only in-frame clones appear in the TCRdb table, and some are missing; sequencing was by immunoSEQ multiplex PCR. The sample holds about 68,000 clones; 70% to 90% are singletons and the top ten take approximately 0.68%. This sample comprised CD4+ or CD8+ T cells sorted from blood, obtained in a trial of the OX40 agonist ivuxolimab. All receptors derive from an adult with an advanced solid tumor such as melanoma, head and neck, liver or kidney cancer.

The chain uses TRBV7-2 and TRBJ1-4; 11 nucleotides match TRBD1. J lost 8 bases, V lost 1 base, and 3 bases had no gene match. Germline V gene sequence: CDR1 SGHTA, CDR2 FQGNSA. This CDR3 spans 15 amino acids. The CDR3 spells CASSLGGTGGEKLFF. DNA for the CDR3: TGTGCCAGCAGCTTAGGTGGGACAGGGGGGGAAAAACTGTTTTTT. The full variable domain, rest sourced from reference TRBV7-2 and TRBJ1-4, is GAGVSQSPSNKVTEKGKDVELRCDPISGHTALYWYRQSLGQGLEFLIYFQGNSAPDKSGLPSDRFSAERTGGSVSTLTIQRTQQEDSAVYLCASSLGGTGGEKLFFGSGTQLSVL.

This clone was counted between two and nine times. V and J are TRBV5-1 and TRBJ2-1; 9 nucleotides line up with TRBD2. Germline V gene data show CDR1 as SGHRS and CDR2 as YFSETQ. Trimming took 3 bases from V and 8 from J; bases not matched to a gene: 9. CDR3 size: 15 residues. The CDR3 sequence: CASSSRGGTGDEQFF. The DNA for the CDR3 is TGCGCCAGCAGCTCGCGGGGGGGAACTGGAGATGAGCAGTTCTTC.

The J gene is TRBJ2-5, the V gene TRBV7-8, with D possibly being TRBD1 or TRBD2 (6 bases each). The CDR3 runs to 14 residues. Germline V gives CDR1 SGHVS, CDR2 FQNEAQ. V dropped 1 base and J dropped 2 bases, with 8 bases sitting between them. As DNA, the CDR3 is TGTGCCAGCAGCTTAGGGGGGGCTCAAGAGACCCAGTACTTC. The encoded protein is CASSLGGAQETQYF. Combining the CDR3 with reference TRBV7-8 and TRBJ2-5 gives the whole variable domain GAGVSQSPRYKVAKRGQDVALRCDPISGHVSLFWYQQALGQGPEFLTYFQNEAQLDKSGLPSDRFFAERPEGSVSTLKIQRTQQEDSAVYLCASSLGGAQETQYFGPGTRLLVL.

The rearrangement joins TRBV7-2 to TRBJ1-5, with D unclear. The germline CDR1 and CDR2 sequences are SGHTA and FQGNSA. V shed 1 base and J shed 0 bases, with 7 bases lying between them. The CDR3 length is 15 residues. CDR3 bases: TGTGCCAGCAGCTTAGGACCGATTAGCAATCAGCCCCAGCATTTT. This gives the protein CASSLGPISNQPQHF. The full variable domain, rest sourced from reference TRBV7-2 and TRBJ1-5, is GAGVSQSPSNKVTEKGKDVELRCDPISGHTALYWYRQSLGQGLEFLIYFQGNSAPDKSGLPSDRFSAERTGGSVSTLTIQRTQQEDSAVYLCASSLGPISNQPQHFGDGTRLSIL.

V is TRBV5-1 and J is TRBJ1-2; 7 nucleotides agree with TRBD1. Unmatched junction bases numbered 7, after V lost 4 bases and J lost 4 bases. This CDR3 has 14 residues. The germline gives CDR1 SGHRS, CDR2 YFSETQ. The DNA of the CDR3 is TGCGCCAGCAGCGCCCGACAGGGCCCCTATGGCTACACCTTC. This codes for CASSARQGPYGYTF.

The CDR3 reads CASSGVLSGNTIYF. Here the CDR3 DNA reads TGTGCCAGCAGTGGCGTGCTCTCTGGAAACACCATATATTTT. This chain links TRBV7-2 with TRBJ1-3; D gene unclear. Deletions cut 6 bases from V and 0 bases from J, with 9 bases between. The CDR3 consists of 14 residues. Germline CDR1 reads SGHTA; CDR2 reads FQGNSA.

The chain uses TRBV5-1 and TRBJ2-1, with 7 bases that match TRBD2. V was clipped by 7 bases and J by 0 bases; unmatched bases: 7. The CDR3 extends over 15 amino acids. Per the germline V gene, CDR1 is SGHRS and CDR2 is YFSETQ. The CDR3 bases are TGCGCCAGCGGCCTAGCGGACTCCTCCTACAATGAGCAGTTCTTC. Its protein is CASGLADSSYNEQFF.

The chain links TRBV5-1 to TRBJ2-5; possible D gene TRBD2, 6 bases. The CDR3 loop spans 15 amino acids. Trimming removed 0 bases from V and 5 bases from J, with 14 bases in between. Germline V gene data show CDR1 as SGHRS and CDR2 as YFSETQ. CDR3 sequence: CASSLAQGGEETQYF. For the CDR3, the DNA is TGCGCCAGCAGCTTGGCCCAGGGAGGAGAGGAGACCCAGTACTTC.

The chain joins TRBV5-1 to TRBJ2-5; TRBD1 might be the D (6 bases). The CDR3 loop spans 16 amino acids. Trimming removed 4 bases at V and 1 base at J, with 17 bases between. Germline CDR1 is SGHRS and CDR2 is YFSETQ. CDR3 coding DNA: TGCGCCAGCAGCCAGCTAGGCGTGGGGGCCCAAGAGACCCAGTACTTC. This sequence encodes CASSQLGVGAQETQYF. The entire variable domain, with the rest obtained from reference TRBV5-1 and TRBJ2-5, is as follows: KAGVTQTPRYLIKTRGQQVTLSCSPISGHRSVSWYQQTPGQGLQFLFEYFSETQRNKGNFPGRFSGRQFSNSRSEMNVSTLELGDSALYLCASSQLGVGAQETQYFGPGTRLLVL.

The chain is built from TRBV6-6 and TRBJ1-3, with D unclear. Trimming removed 6 bases from V and 0 bases from J, with 12 bases in between. The CDR3 length is 15 residues. In germline, CDR1 is MNHNY, CDR2 SVGAGI (reference sequence). Written as DNA, the CDR3 is TGTGCCAGCAGCCGGGGTCCGAACTCTGGAAACACCATATATTTT. This sequence encodes CASSRGPNSGNTIYF.

The chain carries TRBV18 and TRBJ2-1; 11 nucleotides match TRBD2. This CDR3 is built from 17 residues. Germline assignment: CDR1 KGHSH and CDR2 LQKENI. V lost 3 bases, J lost 2 bases, and 6 bases stayed unmatched. This chain's CDR3 is CASSPTTSGGTYNEQFF. CDR3 DNA sequence: TGTGCCAGCTCACCTACCACTAGCGGGGGTACCTACAATGAGCAGTTCTTC.

This rearrangement joins TRBV7-2 to TRBJ1-2; D is perhaps TRBD1 (6 bases). Deletions cut 6 bases from V and 5 bases from J, with 19 bases between. Germline V gives CDR1 SGHTA, CDR2 FQGNSA. This CDR3 is built from 15 residues. The CDR3 sequence: CASRDGTPKGYGYTF. Here the CDR3 DNA reads TGTGCCAGCAGAGATGGGACACCCAAGGGGTATGGCTACACCTTC. Supplemented by reference TRBV7-2 and TRBJ1-2, the full variable domain reads GAGVSQSPSNKVTEKGKDVELRCDPISGHTALYWYRQSLGQGLEFLIYFQGNSAPDKSGLPSDRFSAERTGGSVSTLTIQRTQQEDSAVYLCASRDGTPKGYGYTFGSGTRLTVV.

CDR3 sequence: CATSRDRAGPGGANVLTF. The CDR3 DNA is TGTGCCACCAGCAGAGACCGTGCAGGTCCTGGTGGGGCCAACGTCCTGACTTTC. The gene calls are TRBV15 and TRBJ2-6; no clear D gene. CDR3 size: 18 residues. V was shortened by 0 bases and J by 3 bases, with 15 bases between the two germline ends. In germline, CDR1 is LNHNV, CDR2 YYDKDF (reference sequence).

The chain links TRBV4-1 to TRBJ2-5; TRBD1 might be the D (5 bases). From germline, CDR1 is MGHRA and CDR2 YSYEKL. Deletions cut 0 bases from V and 5 bases from J, with 16 bases between. The CDR3 covers 16 residues. The CDR3 region is CASSQDGAGAGETQYF. The DNA for the CDR3 is TGCGCCAGCAGCCAAGATGGGGCAGGAGCTGGGGAGACCCAGTACTTC.

V gene TRBV7-2 combines with J gene TRBJ1-2, with D uncertain. Trimming cost V 2 bases and J 1 base, with 5 bases left between them. This CDR3 comprises 13 residues. Germline CDR1 SGHTA, CDR2 FQGNSA. CDR3 sequence reads: CASSLQSNYGYTF. DNA of the CDR3: TGTGCCAGCAGCTTACAGAGTAACTATGGCTACACCTTC.

This chain links TRBV10-3 with TRBJ1-4; tentative D call: TRBD1 (5 bases). V was trimmed by 7 bases and J by 8 bases, leaving 14 bases between them. This CDR3 region has 13 residues. The germline V gene has CDR1 ENHRY and CDR2 SYGVKD. CDR3 sequence reads: CAITGRAGEKLFF. CDR3 nucleotide sequence: TGTGCCATCACTGGCAGGGCGGGAGAAAAACTGTTTTTT.

This chain connects TRBV6-6 to TRBJ1-5; D remains ambiguous. The V end lost 7 bases, the J end lost 0 bases, and 7 bases lay between the germline ends. Per the germline V gene, CDR1 is MNHNY and CDR2 is SVGAGI (reference sequence). This CDR3 contains 13 residues. CDR3 nucleotides: TGTGCCAGCAACAGCTATAGCAATCAGCCCCAGCATTTT. This sequence encodes CASNSYSNQPQHF.

The rearrangement joins TRBV7-8 to TRBJ2-1; D assignment may be TRBD1 or TRBD2 (5 bases each). With 5 bases removed from V and 3 bases from J, the gap between germline ends came to 17 bases. The germline V gene encodes CDR1 SGHVS and CDR2 FQNEAQ. This CDR3 spans 16 amino acids. For the CDR3, the DNA is TGTGCCAGCAGCCCCTGGGGCCGGGACGGCTACAATGAGCAGTTCTTC. Amino acids: CASSPWGRDGYNEQFF.

The chain is built from TRBV7-2 and TRBJ1-6; D perhaps matches TRBD1 (5 bases). This CDR3 has 15 residues. The germline V and J ends were trimmed by 6 bases and 6 bases, with 15 bases remaining between them. CDR1 and CDR2 (germline): SGHTA, FQGNSA. CDR3 loop: CASSQKGLSNSPLHF. CDR3 DNA: TGTGCCAGCAGTCAGAAGGGGTTAAGTAATTCACCCCTCCACTTT.

This chain uses TRBV19 with TRBJ1-4; the D gene is possibly TRBD1 (5 bases). Germline CDR1 is LNHDA and CDR2 is SQIVND (reference sequence). V lost 5 bases, J lost 3 bases, and 10 bases lay in between. CDR3 length: 14 amino acids. In nucleotides, the CDR3 is TGTGCCAGTAGTCCGGGGCCGTCTAATGAAAAACTGTTTTTT. This codes for CASSPGPSNEKLFF.

This chain connects TRBV4-1 to TRBJ2-5, with 9 positions matching TRBD2. This CDR3 contains 18 residues. Trimming removed 1 base from V and 6 bases from J; junction bases left unmatched: 15. In germline, CDR1 is MGHRA, CDR2 YSYEKL. CDR3 sequence (DNA): TGCGCCAGCAGCCAAGCGGTTAGCGGGGGTCGGGGGAGGAAGACCCAGTACTTC. It specifies CASSQAVSGGRGRKTQYF.

In its sample, this clone was seen a few times. The chain recombines TRBV10-2 with TRBJ1-5, with D tentatively TRBD1 (5 bases). The germline gives CDR1 WSHSY, CDR2 SAAADI. The CDR3 extends over 13 amino acids. V dropped 3 bases and J dropped 9 bases, with 12 bases sitting between them. This CDR3 reads CASSEGEITPQHF. CDR3 sequence (DNA): TGCGCCAGCAGTGAAGGGGAAATCACGCCCCAGCATTTT.

The genes are TRBV7-2 and TRBJ2-7; 8 bases fit TRBD1. J lost 3 bases, V lost 2 bases, and 6 bases had no gene match. CDR1 and CDR2 (germline): SGHTA, FQGNSA. This CDR3 spans 15 amino acids. The CDR3 here is CASSLRGQASYEQYF. The CDR3 DNA is TGTGCCAGCAGCTTAAGGGGACAGGCAAGCTACGAGCAGTACTTC.

This clone was counted once. This chain joins TRBV6-5 and TRBJ2-7, with D uncertain. Germline V CDR1 and CDR2: MNHEY, SVGAGI. Deletions cut 4 bases from V and 7 bases from J, with 20 bases between. The CDR3 covers 15 residues. In nucleotides, the CDR3 is TGTGCCAGCAGTTTCATCTCACCCCCCATAGGGGAGCAGTACTTC. Translation: CASSFISPPIGEQYF.